These 22 T cell receptor beta chains were sequenced from one sample in a study of glioma-infiltrating T cells. The iRepertoire nested amplicon-rescue multiplex PCR amplified TCR alpha and beta CDR3s from RNA. TCRdb passed the multiplex PCR reads through MiXCR, listing each CDR3 protein once. The sample records under 150,000 distinct CDR3 sequences, about 22% being singletons. The sample taken for sequencing was glioma tissue, nonneoplastic brain tissue, or PBMCs (not recorded which). The receptors derive from a human donor with low-grade glioma or glioblastoma, undergoing nonglioma brain surgery, or in good health (not recorded which).

This clonotype was recorded a few times. The rearrangement links TRBV5-8 to TRBJ2-3; D perhaps matches TRBD1 (6 bases). The CDR3 consists of 15 residues. V was clipped by 0 bases and J by 0 bases, with 8 bases between them. Germline CDR1 and CDR2: SGHTS and YDEGEE. CDR3 loop: CASSLGTDSTDTQYF. CDR3 DNA sequence: TGTGCCAGCAGCTTGGGGACAGATAGCACAGATACGCAGTATTTT.

The chain employs TRBV18 and TRBJ1-5; no definite D call. V was clipped by 1 base and J by 8 bases, with 9 bases between them. The CDR3 contains 13 residues. Germline CDR1 is KGHSH and CDR2 is LQKENI. Here the CDR3 DNA reads TGTGCCAGCTCACCACGGCTTAGTGAGCCCCAGCATTTT. Translation gives CASSPRLSEPQHF.

This clonotype was counted only a few times. This sequence joins TRBV2 and TRBJ2-5; TRBD1 aligns across 9 bases. This CDR3 is 14 amino acids long. Trimming at V came to 7 bases and at J to 5 bases, leaving 8 bases not matched to a gene. Germline values: CDR1 SNHLY, CDR2 FYNNEI. The CDR3 DNA is TGTGCCAGCATCCGGACAGGGGAAATTGAGACCCAGTACTTC. Protein sequence: CASIRTGEIETQYF.

This sequence joins TRBV20-1 and TRBJ2-1, with 8 bases matching TRBD2. The CDR3 consists of 17 residues. Germline loops: CDR1 DFQATT, CDR2 SNEGSKA (reference sequence). V was clipped by 1 base and J by 2 bases; unmatched bases: 10. In DNA form, the CDR3 reads TGCAGTGCTAGAGCCCACGGGCGGGGGGCCCCCTACAATGAGCAGTTCTTC. This sequence encodes CSARAHGRGAPYNEQFF.

This clonotype occurred a few times. The chain has TRBV24-1 and TRBJ2-2; D gene uncertain. CDR1 and CDR2 from the germline V gene are KGHDR and SFDVKD. Trimming cost V 8 bases and J 0 bases, with 6 bases left between them. The CDR3 runs 13 residues. CDR3 DNA: TGTGCCACCAACTCAGCGAACACCGGGGAGCTGTTTTTT. The encoded protein is CATNSANTGELFF.

There are many counts of this clonotype. The chain recombines TRBV27 with TRBJ2-5; TRBD2 agrees at 11 bases. Losses at the gene ends were 7 bases for V and 7 bases for J; bases not matched to a gene: 8. Germline CDR1 reads MNHEY; CDR2 reads SMNVEV (reference sequence). The CDR3 runs to 14 residues. In nucleotides, the CDR3 is TGTGCCAGCAAGGGACTAGCGGATTGGGTGACCCAGTACTTC. It yields the protein CASKGLADWVTQYF.

About this clonotype: A much larger clonotype is one base distant, so this may be a read error. This chain uses TRBV20-1 with TRBJ1-5, with D possibly being TRBD1 (6 bases). V was trimmed by 6 bases and J by 5 bases, leaving 14 bases between them. Germline CDR1 is DFQATT and CDR2 is SNEGSKA (reference sequence). The CDR3 length is 13 residues. CDR3 region: CSARGRGDQPQHF. The DNA for the CDR3 is TGCAGTGCGAGGGGCAGGGGTGATCAGCCCCAGCATTTT.

This clonotype was seen repeatedly, ten times or more. The J gene is TRBJ1-5, the V gene TRBV4-1; D remains ambiguous. The CDR3 runs to 14 residues. Trimming took off 0 bases at V and 7 bases at J, with 10 bases between the two ends. Per germline, CDR1 MGHRA and CDR2 YSYEKL. The CDR3 region is CASSQERVGQPQHF. CDR3 nucleotides: TGCGCCAGCAGCCAAGAGCGGGTTGGGCAGCCCCAGCATTTT.

Turning to this clonotype: Possible read error: a much larger clone is one base away. This is likely a read error, given that the CDR3 carries no conserved phenylalanine or tryptophan at its end. This chain uses TRBV20-1 with TRBJ1-3; the D gene is possibly TRBD1 (5 bases). This CDR3 has 14 residues. With 2 bases removed from V and 4 bases from J, the gap between germline ends came to 12 bases. Germline CDR1 DFQATT, CDR2 SNEGSKA (reference sequence). CDR3 loop: CSARQGTAGNTIYL. DNA of the CDR3: TGCAGTGCTAGACAAGGGACGGCGGGAAACACCATATATCTT.

This clonotype was seen a handful of times. V gene TRBV7-2 combines with J gene TRBJ2-5, with TRBD2 matching over 11 bases. The CDR3 is 13 residues long. V lost 5 bases, J lost 4 bases, and 0 bases stayed unmatched. The germline gives CDR1 SGHTA, CDR2 FQGNSA. In nucleotides, the CDR3 is TGTGCCAGCAGCACTAGCGGGGGAGAGACCCAGTACTTC. Residues: CASSTSGGETQYF.

The rearrangement uses TRBV7-9 and TRBJ2-5; TRBD1 agrees at 8 bases. V lost 2 bases and J lost 1; bases outside the gene matches: 0. The germline V gene encodes CDR1 SEHNR and CDR2 FQNEAQ (reference sequence). The CDR3 has 14 residues. The CDR3 coding sequence is TGTGCCAGCAGCTTAACAGGGGGCCAAGAGACCCAGTACTTC. Translation: CASSLTGGQETQYF.

This clonotype has ten or more counts. The V gene is TRBV20-1, the J gene TRBJ1-2; 9 nucleotides match TRBD1. The V segment lost 6 bases and the J segment 6 bases; nucleotides outside the gene matches: 8. There are 13 residues in the CDR3. Germline CDR1 is DFQATT and CDR2 is SNEGSKA (reference sequence). The CDR3 sequence: CSAPPGQGNGYTF. CDR3 bases: TGCAGTGCACCCCCGGGACAGGGAAATGGCTACACCTTC.

This clonotype was seen ten or more times. V usage is TRBV4-2 and J usage is TRBJ1-5; tentative D call: TRBD1 (6 bases). Germline-derived CDR1 and CDR2 are LGHNA and YNFKEQ. V lost 4 bases and J lost 1, with 8 bases in between. CDR3 length equals 14 residues. The CDR3 DNA is TGTGCCAGCAGCCCGGACAGAAGCAATCAGCCCCAGCATTTT. Encoded protein: CASSPDRSNQPQHF.

This clonotype was counted between two and nine times. This sequence joins TRBV24-1 and TRBJ2-1; D may be TRBD1 (6 bases). Germline assignment: CDR1 KGHDR and CDR2 SFDVKD. V was shortened by 3 bases and J by 0 bases, with 11 bases between the two germline ends. This CDR3 region has 16 residues. As DNA, the CDR3 is TGTGCCACCAGTGATCCTGGACAGTCCTCCTACAATGAGCAGTTCTTC. Protein: CATSDPGQSSYNEQFF.

The V call is TRBV10-3, the J call TRBJ2-5, with D hard to call. Trimming cost V 5 bases and J 3 bases, with 10 bases left between them. The germline CDR1 and CDR2 sequences are ENHRY and SYGVKD. CDR3 length: 13 amino acids. The CDR3 reads CAISSRIEETQYF. The CDR3 DNA reads TGTGCCATCAGTTCCCGGATCGAAGAGACCCAGTACTTC.

This clonotype showed up just a few times. The V call is TRBV28, the J call TRBJ2-4; 9 bases line up with TRBD2. CDR1 and CDR2 (germline): MDHEN, SYDVKM. The V gene end was trimmed by 6 bases and the J gene end by 1 base; junction bases not matched to a gene: 7. The CDR3 loop spans 16 amino acids. The CDR3 DNA reads as TGTGCCAGCAGGGTAGCGGGGGCGGGGGCCAAAAACATTCAGTACTTC. Its translation is CASRVAGAGAKNIQYF.

To note about this clonotype: A read error may be the cause here, since a much bigger clone is one base away. The CDR3 region is CSVEDGTEAFF. The DNA for the CDR3 is TGCAGCGTTGAAGATGGCACTGAAGCTTTCTTT. The chain recombines TRBV29-1 with TRBJ1-1; no firm D call. The CDR3 has 11 residues. The V end lost 0 bases, the J end lost 4 bases, and 3 bases lay between the germline ends. Looked up from germline, CDR1 is SQVTM and CDR2 is ANQGSEA. The whole variable domain, remainder taken from reference TRBV29-1 and TRBJ1-1, is SAVISQKPSRDICQRGTSLTIQCQVDSQVTMMFWYRQQPGQSLTLIATANQGSEATYESGFVIDKFPISRPNLTFSTLTVSNMSPEDSSIYLCSVEDGTEAFFGQGTRLTVV.

For this clonotype: A read error may be the cause here, since a much bigger clone is one base away. The chain has TRBV27 and TRBJ1-3, with 7 bases lining up with TRBD1. Losses at the gene ends were 5 bases for V and 2 bases for J; bases not matched to a gene: 6. The CDR3 is 15 residues long. Germline CDR1 is MNHEY and CDR2 is SMNVEV (reference sequence). The CDR3 loop is CASSRRQGAGNTIYF. The CDR3 DNA is TGTGCCAGCAGTCGCCGTCAGGGGGCTGGAAACACCATATATTTT.

This clonotype was picked up a small number of times. The chain employs TRBV28 and TRBJ1-4; 10 bases are a match to TRBD1. Unmatched junction bases numbered 9, after V lost 4 bases and J lost 13 bases. This CDR3 region has 14 residues. Germline CDR1 MDHEN, CDR2 SYDVKM. The DNA for the CDR3 is TGTGCCAGCAGTTCTAGGGGACAGGGGTCCGGACTGTTTTTT. It translates to CASSSRGQGSGLFF.

This clonotype has ten or more counts. The V and J genes are TRBV2 and TRBJ2-1, with D unclear. Per germline, CDR1 SNHLY and CDR2 FYNNEI. The CDR3 loop spans 12 amino acids. The ends were cut back, 8 bases at V and 10 bases at J, with 15 bases in the middle. CDR3 sequence: CASGVLGSEQFF. The DNA for the CDR3 is TGTGCCAGCGGGGTCCTCGGGTCCGAGCAGTTCTTC.

This sequence joins TRBV29-1 and TRBJ1-2, with 7 bases lining up with TRBD1. J was trimmed by 5 bases and V by 6 bases; bases with no gene match: 12. The CDR3 runs to 14 residues. Germline V CDR1 and CDR2: SQVTM, ANQGSEA. This CDR3 reads CSVALTSGGYGYTF. The DNA for the CDR3 is TGCAGCGTAGCCCTTACATCAGGGGGGTATGGCTACACCTTC. Filled out from reference TRBV29-1 and TRBJ1-2, the complete variable domain reads SAVISQKPSRDICQRGTSLTIQCQVDSQVTMMFWYRQQPGQSLTLIATANQGSEATYESGFVIDKFPISRPNLTFSTLTVSNMSPEDSSIYLCSVALTSGGYGYTFGSGTRLTVV.

This clonotype was found a few times. As DNA, the CDR3 is TGTGCCAGCAGCCTCGGGGCTCCGGGAAACACCATATATTTT. Its protein product is CASSLGAPGNTIYF. V usage is TRBV7-2 and J usage is TRBJ1-3; the D gene is possibly TRBD1 (5 bases). The length of the CDR3 is 14 residues. V was trimmed by 5 bases and J by 4 bases, leaving 12 bases between them. Germline V gene sequence: CDR1 SGHTA, CDR2 FQGNSA.